The T cell receptor beta chain described here comes from a study of cytomegalovirus exposure and HLA in healthy donors (dated by TCRdb to the late 2010s). About the full investigation: An earlier analysis of several hundred of the donors reported roughly 300 Gb of sequence data and about 100 million unique TCR beta sequences from about 179 million T cells. A later analysis re-examined previously published TCR beta repertoires from roughly 650 donors and added high-resolution HLA genotyping to investigate patterns of TCR occurrence. About 330 gigabases of sequencing data and 91 million or so unique TCR sequences made up an early release that covered 640 HLA-typed donors. Using immunosequencing, the study profiled T cell repertoires from around 670 subjects and related those repertoires to cytomegalovirus serostatus. Rather than drawing on any new phenotypic data, the later analysis identified candidate immune exposures from TCR beta sequences and the way those sequences occurred across donors. HLA typing covered class I and class II loci at four-digit resolution. Because of strong linkage in the cohort, roughly five DR-DQ haplotypes were treated as single units for association and clustering. Across some 400 genotyped donors of the cohort, an average of approximately 240,000 unique TCR beta nucleotide sequences per donor were sequenced, and 15% to 20% of those sequences were non-productive. Genome-wide SNP genotypes for about 65% of the roughly 670 donors were used in a later genetic analysis, which treated that subset as a discovery cohort. To decide whether each TCR beta V gene segment behaved as functional or pseudogenic, an earlier analysis of some 600 of the donors relied on high-throughput TCR beta sequencing. All discovery cohort repertoires had been generated using a single sequencing platform. The aim of the study was to test whether cataloging public T cell receptors could identify signatures of past pathogen exposure. The study combined high-throughput TCR immunosequencing, statistical association of individual TCRs with disease status, and machine learning to predict cytomegalovirus infection status. Donor age, sex, ethnicity and CMV serostatus were compiled alongside the repertoire data. Of the 350 to 400 genotyped donors, approximately 83% fell in the genetic ancestry cluster associated with self-reported Caucasian donors. Along with the approximately 670-subject first cohort, a separate validation cohort of over a hundred different subjects was used. Typing coverage differed by locus: A, B, C, DRB1 and DQB1 were typed in roughly 629-630 donors, DQA1 in 500 to 550, DPA1 in around 600, and DPB1 in 472. Summary of the overall study and its limitations: V-gene and J-gene trimming of TCR beta chains was associated with a missense DCLRE1C variant in a later genetic analysis, and the association was replicated in an independent cohort. The cohort was sequenced for TCR beta chains only, and without alpha or paired-chain data the features that could be detected were limited. The 87-base-pair reads could not distinguish some IMGT-functional V segments, including TRBV6-2 and TRBV6-3, so those segments were excluded. According to a later analysis, parvovirus B19, influenza, CMV and Epstein-Barr virus appeared linked to several top co-occurrence clusters. In a later analysis, HLA-associated TCR beta chains were found to be more clonally expanded and to have lower generation probabilities than equally common non-associated chains. It was suggested by the authors that the approach could potentially be generalized to other disease states and immunological phenotypes. Cytomegalovirus status was reported to be diagnosed by the classifier with high specificity and sensitivity in both the original and validation cohorts. Broadly in line with IMGT annotations, most TCR beta V segments showed up in productive rearrangements about 87% or about 30% of the time in an earlier analysis of several hundred of the donors. According to a later analysis, TCR association rates differed among HLA loci, with DRB1 alleles showing the most associated TCRs and HLA-C alleles showing the fewest. The sequencing pipeline was judged likely to have produced a cluster of highly shared sequence variants as a technical artifact. While some public TCRs were present in many individuals, most TCR sequences turned up only very rarely across donors. In a later genetic analysis, fewer N-insertions in productive TCRs were reported among donors in an Asian-associated ancestry cluster than the approximately 630-donor mean. The study listed 150 to 200 TCR beta chains as associated with cytomegalovirus. A further reported finding was that TCR beta sequences accurately predicted the HLA-A and HLA-B alleles for most subjects in the first cohort. Presence/absence analyses assumed roughly uniform sequencing depth across donors, an assumption that may not hold. In a later analysis, most CMV-associated TCR beta chains were found to appear HLA-restricted, with HLA associations seemingly driven largely by CMV exposure. Correlated functional status among segregating V segments might reflect linkage disequilibrium, but an unknown experimental factor could not be ruled out. The earlier analysis of about 600 of the donors excluded approximately 17 rarely observed V segments, including chromosome 9 orphons, because counts were too low. Because HLA typing was missing for some donors at each locus, association tests included only the typed subset. Immune exposure information for the cohort was limited to CMV serostatus. Three of the identified cytomegalovirus-associated TCR beta chains were confirmed in vitro to be specific for cytomegalovirus antigens. A later analysis associated 15,000 to 20,000 TCR beta sequences with specific HLA alleles at a false discovery rate of 0.05. Assigning TCR associations to individual alleles was difficult when HLA alleles, especially DR and DQ, strongly co-occurred.

V is cut back by 2 bases and J by 2 bases, with 7 bases in the junction unmatched. Counted from cysteine to phenylalanine, this CDR3 has 17 amino acids. This entry keeps only the CDR3 DNA: 51 bases, framed from base 1. The germline V gene specifies MNHNS as CDR1 and SASEGT as CDR2. The cohort consisted of 600 to 750 healthy bone marrow donors. At the time of sampling, all cohort members were nominally healthy, though unrecorded immune exposures were likely present. The donor tested CMV seropositive, placing the donor among the 290 or so seropositive members of the cohort. Each donor provided a peripheral blood sample, and peripheral blood mononuclear cells were used for TCR beta sequencing. Genomic DNA was extracted from the blood cell samples with the Qiagen DNeasy Blood Extraction Kit. Note on this clone: Its antigen specificity is not known. Base qualities are not recorded, but no much larger clone differs from it by a single base.

The library relied on the immunoSEQ multiplex PCR assay. For the multiplex PCR, a mixture combining 60 forward primers for TCR Vbeta segments and 13 reverse primers for TCR Jbeta segments was used. The CDR3 region of rearranged TCR beta genes was amplified from genomic DNA by a multiplex PCR assay. Amplified TCR beta libraries were sequenced as 87-base-pair reads on the Illumina HiSeq System. In the source study's methods: Across the 700 or so repertoires, a later analysis counted 75 million to 90 million unique TCR beta chains, 9.5 million to 13 million of which were shared by at least two donors. A nearest-neighbor algorithm error-corrected the raw reads and collapsed the reads into unique sequences, merging closely related sequences to remove PCR and sequencing errors. To assign V, D and J gene segments, CDR3 sequences were aligned to IMGT reference sequences. For a sequence to be retained, a match of at least six nucleotides was required to both a V gene segment and a J gene segment. Rearrangements were classified as productive when the CDR3 lacked stop codons and remained in frame with V and J, and all other rearrangements were classified as non-productive. CDR3 was defined by IMGT convention, running from the second conserved V-encoded cysteine to the conserved J-encoded phenylalanine. The earlier analysis of about 590 of the donors excluded sequences that lacked an unambiguous match to a single V gene segment. In an earlier analysis of around 590 of the donors, a V segment was called functional when productive rearrangements were above 56.7%, and segregating when the standard deviation between donors exceeded 5%. A statistical classification framework was developed to diagnose cytomegalovirus status using the catalog of TCR beta chain sequences. V and J gene assignment, in a later analysis, came from comparing TCR nucleotide sequences with IMGT/GENE-DB human TR gene sequences. Using the TCRdist pipeline, a later analysis assigned CDR3 sequences along with most-parsimonious VDJ recombination scenarios. A later analysis defined each TCR beta chain by its CDR3 amino acid sequence plus V-gene family, and excluded reads lacking a unique V-gene family. In a later analysis, around 600 highly shared, low-generation-probability nucleotide sequences were removed to address suspected cross-contamination and a sequencing artifact. For each public chain, a later analysis derived a clonal expansion index from normalized ranks of inferred template counts within each repertoire. A later analysis computed generation probabilities with a VDJ recombination model fitted to out-of-frame rearrangements, and checked the results against IGoR. Hypergeometric tests were used in a later analysis to score TCR-TCR, TCR-HLA and TCR-CMV co-occurrence, with a repertoire-size bias correction applied to the TCR pairs. In a later analysis, false discovery rates were estimated by permuting HLA or CMV assignments 20 times. In a later analysis, co-occurring TCRs were grouped with DBSCAN, and TCRdist sequence similarity was added when clustering was performed within HLA-allele-positive subsets. Repertoires with fewer than 30,000 or more than 120,000 public chains were left out of co-occurrence clustering, as were a handful of repertoires with anomalous nucleotide sharing. TCRdb took this table from immuneACCESS and kept in-frame rearrangements with V and J called. Such tables lack part of the clones; where checked against another copy, unresolved V genes explain under half of the gap, and the rest is unexplained. V and J calls and clone size are those listed in that table; D and trimming were worked out from the DNA. In all, the sample holds approximately 120,000 clones, and 74% of those were seen once. The ten largest clones add up to over 3.5% of the sample.

Specimen: PBMCs. The rearrangement combines TRBV6-1 with TRBJ2-1, with 9 bases matching TRBD2. The sequence was obtained from a woman aged 50 to 60 in good health and CMV-seropositive. This receptor carries the CDR3 CASSELPRGGAYNEQFF. The DNA sequence reads TGTGCCAGCAGTGAACTTCCGCGGGGGGGAGCCTACAATGAGCAGTTCTTC.